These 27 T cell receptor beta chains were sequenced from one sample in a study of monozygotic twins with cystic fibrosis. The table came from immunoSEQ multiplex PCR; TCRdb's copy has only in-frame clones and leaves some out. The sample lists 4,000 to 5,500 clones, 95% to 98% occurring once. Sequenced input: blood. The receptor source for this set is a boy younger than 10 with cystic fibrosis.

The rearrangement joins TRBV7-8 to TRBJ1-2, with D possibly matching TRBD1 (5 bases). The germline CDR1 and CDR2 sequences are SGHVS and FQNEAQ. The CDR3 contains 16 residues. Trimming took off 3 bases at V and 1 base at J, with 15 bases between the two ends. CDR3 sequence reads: CASSLADPGLNYGYTF. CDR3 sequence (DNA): TGTGCCAGCAGCTTGGCGGATCCGGGACTTAACTATGGCTACACCTTC.

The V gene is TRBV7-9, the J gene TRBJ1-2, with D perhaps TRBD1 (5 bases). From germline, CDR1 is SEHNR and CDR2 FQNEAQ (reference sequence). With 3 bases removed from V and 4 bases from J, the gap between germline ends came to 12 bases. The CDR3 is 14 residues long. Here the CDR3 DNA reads TGTGCCAGCAGCTTCTCCGGGACGGTCTATGGCTACACCTTC. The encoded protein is CASSFSGTVYGYTF.

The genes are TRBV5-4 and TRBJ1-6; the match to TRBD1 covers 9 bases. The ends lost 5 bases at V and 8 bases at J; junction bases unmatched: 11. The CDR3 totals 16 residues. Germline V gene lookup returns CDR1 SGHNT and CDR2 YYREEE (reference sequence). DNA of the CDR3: TGTGCCAGCAGGAGGTGGGGACAGGGTTGGTATTCACCCCTCCACTTT. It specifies CASRRWGQGWYSPLHF. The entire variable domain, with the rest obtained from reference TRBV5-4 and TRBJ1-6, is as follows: ETGVTQSPTHLIKTRGQQVTLRCSSQSGHNTVSWYQQALGQGPQFIFQYYREEENGRGNFPPRFSGLQFPNYSSELNVNALELDDSALYLCASRRWGQGWYSPLHFGNGTRLTVT.

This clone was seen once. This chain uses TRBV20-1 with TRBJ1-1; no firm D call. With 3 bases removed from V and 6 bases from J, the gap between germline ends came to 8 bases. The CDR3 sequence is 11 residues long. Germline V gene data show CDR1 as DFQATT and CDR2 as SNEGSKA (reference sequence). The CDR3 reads CSARKYPEAFF. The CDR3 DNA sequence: TGCAGTGCTAGGAAGTACCCTGAAGCTTTCTTT.

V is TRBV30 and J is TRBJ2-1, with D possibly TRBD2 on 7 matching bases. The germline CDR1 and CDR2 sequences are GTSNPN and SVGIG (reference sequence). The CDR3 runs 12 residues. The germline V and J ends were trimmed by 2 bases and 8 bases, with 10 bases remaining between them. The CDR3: CAWSPGGDEQFF. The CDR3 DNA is TGTGCCTGGAGTCCGGGGGGCGATGAGCAGTTCTTC.

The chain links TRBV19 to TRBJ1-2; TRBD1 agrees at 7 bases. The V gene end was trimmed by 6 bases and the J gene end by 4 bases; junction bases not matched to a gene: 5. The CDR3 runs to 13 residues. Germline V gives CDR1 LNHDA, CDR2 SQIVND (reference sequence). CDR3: CASSDGTVYGYTF. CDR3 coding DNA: TGTGCCAGTAGCGATGGGACAGTCTATGGCTACACCTTC.

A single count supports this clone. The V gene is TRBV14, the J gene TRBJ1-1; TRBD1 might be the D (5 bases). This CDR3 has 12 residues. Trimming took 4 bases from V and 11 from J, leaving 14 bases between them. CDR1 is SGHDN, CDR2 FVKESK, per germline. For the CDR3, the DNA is TGTGCCAGCAGCCGGGAAGGGGTCGGGGCTTTCTTT. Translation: CASSREGVGAFF.

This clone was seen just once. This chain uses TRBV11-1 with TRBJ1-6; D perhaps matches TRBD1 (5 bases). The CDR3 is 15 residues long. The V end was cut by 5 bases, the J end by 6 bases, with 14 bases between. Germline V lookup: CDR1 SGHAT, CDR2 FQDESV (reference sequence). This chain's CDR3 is CASSERQPLNSPLHF. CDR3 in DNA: TGTGCCAGCAGCGAACGACAGCCACTTAATTCACCCCTCCACTTT.

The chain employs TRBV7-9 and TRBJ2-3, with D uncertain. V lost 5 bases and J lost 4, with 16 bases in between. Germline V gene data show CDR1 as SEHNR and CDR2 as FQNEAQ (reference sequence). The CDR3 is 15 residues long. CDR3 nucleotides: TGTGCCAGCAGCGGGCGCGTCCCAGGACCAGATACGCAGTATTTT. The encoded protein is CASSGRVPGPDTQYF.

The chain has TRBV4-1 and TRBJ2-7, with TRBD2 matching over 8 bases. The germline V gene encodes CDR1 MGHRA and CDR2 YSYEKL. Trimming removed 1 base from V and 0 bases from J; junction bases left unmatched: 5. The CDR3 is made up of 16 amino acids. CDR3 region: CASSQGLASSSYEQYV. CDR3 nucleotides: TGCGCCAGCAGCCAAGGACTAGCGAGCAGCTCCTACGAGCAGTACGTC.

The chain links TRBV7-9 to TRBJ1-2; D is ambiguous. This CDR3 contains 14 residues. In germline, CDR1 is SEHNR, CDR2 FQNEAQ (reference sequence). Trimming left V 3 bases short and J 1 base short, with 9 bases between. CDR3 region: CASSLMDGNYGYTF. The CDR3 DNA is TGTGCCAGCAGCTTGATGGACGGTAACTATGGCTACACCTTC.

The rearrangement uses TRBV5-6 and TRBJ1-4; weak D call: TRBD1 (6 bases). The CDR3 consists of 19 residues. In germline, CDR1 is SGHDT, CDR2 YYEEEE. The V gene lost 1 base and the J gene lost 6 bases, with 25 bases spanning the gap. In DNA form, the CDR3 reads TGTGCCAGCAGCTTGTGGGGGGCATTCGTCCCCTCGAGAGATGAAAAACTGTTTTTT. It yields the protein CASSLWGAFVPSRDEKLFF.

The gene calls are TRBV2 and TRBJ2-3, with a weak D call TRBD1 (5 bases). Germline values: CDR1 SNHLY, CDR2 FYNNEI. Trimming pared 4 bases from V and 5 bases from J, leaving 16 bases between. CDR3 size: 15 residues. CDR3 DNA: TGTGCCAGCAGTGCTAGGGATAGACAGCGAGATACGCAGTATTTT. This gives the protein CASSARDRQRDTQYF.

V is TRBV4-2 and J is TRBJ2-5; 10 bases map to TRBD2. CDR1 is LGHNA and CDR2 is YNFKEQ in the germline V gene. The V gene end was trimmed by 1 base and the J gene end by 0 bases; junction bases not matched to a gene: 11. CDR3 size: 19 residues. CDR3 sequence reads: CASSQVILAGDLYQETQYF. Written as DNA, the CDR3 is TGTGCCAGCAGCCAAGTCATCCTAGCGGGGGACCTGTACCAAGAGACCCAGTACTTC.

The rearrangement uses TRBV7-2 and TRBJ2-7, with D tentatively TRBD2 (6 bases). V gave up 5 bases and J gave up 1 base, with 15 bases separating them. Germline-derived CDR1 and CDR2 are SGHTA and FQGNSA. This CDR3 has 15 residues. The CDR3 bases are TGTGCCAGCAGCCCTTCGCGGGGAGGATCCTACGAGCAGTACTTC. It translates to CASSPSRGGSYEQYF.

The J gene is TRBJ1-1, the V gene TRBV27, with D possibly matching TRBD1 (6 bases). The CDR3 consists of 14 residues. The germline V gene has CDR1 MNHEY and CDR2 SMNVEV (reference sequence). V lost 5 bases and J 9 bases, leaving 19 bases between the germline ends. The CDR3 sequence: CASSTLTDSHKAFF. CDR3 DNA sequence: TGTGCCAGCAGTACACTAACGGACAGTCATAAAGCTTTCTTT.

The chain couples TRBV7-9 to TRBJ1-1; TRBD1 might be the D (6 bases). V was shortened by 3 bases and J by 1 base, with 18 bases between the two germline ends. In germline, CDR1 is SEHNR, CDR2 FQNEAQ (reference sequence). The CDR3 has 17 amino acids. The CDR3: CASSLTPGGHKNTEAFF. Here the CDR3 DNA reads TGTGCCAGCAGCTTGACGCCGGGGGGACACAAGAACACTGAAGCTTTCTTT.

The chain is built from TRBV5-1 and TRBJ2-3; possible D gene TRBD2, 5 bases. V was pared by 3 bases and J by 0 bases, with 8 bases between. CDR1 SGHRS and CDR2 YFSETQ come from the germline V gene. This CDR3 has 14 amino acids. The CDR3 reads CASSSGKSTDTQYF. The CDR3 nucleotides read TGCGCCAGCAGCTCCGGGAAGAGCACAGATACGCAGTATTTT.

CDR3 in DNA: TGCAGCGGGGAGGCCGATGGAAGTTACAATGAGCAGTTCTTC. Translating it yields CSGEADGSYNEQFF. The chain uses TRBV29-1 and TRBJ2-1; D might be TRBD2 (6 bases). This CDR3 has 14 residues. V was cut by 7 bases and J by 4 bases, with 17 bases left in between. CDR1 SQVTM and CDR2 ANQGSEA come from the germline V gene.

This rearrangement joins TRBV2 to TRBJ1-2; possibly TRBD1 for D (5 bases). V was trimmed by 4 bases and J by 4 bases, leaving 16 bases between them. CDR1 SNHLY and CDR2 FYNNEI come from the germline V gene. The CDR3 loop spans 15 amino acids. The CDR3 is CASSVPGTDIYGYTF. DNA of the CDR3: TGTGCCAGCAGTGTGCCCGGGACTGACATCTATGGCTACACCTTC.

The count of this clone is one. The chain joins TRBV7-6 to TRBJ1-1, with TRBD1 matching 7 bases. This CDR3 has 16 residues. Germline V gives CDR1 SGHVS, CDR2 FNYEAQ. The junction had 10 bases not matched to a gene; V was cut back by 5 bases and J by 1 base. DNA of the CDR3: TGTGCCAGCAGCCATACCGGAAGGGGGCCGAACACTGAAGCTTTCTTT. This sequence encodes CASSHTGRGPNTEAFF.

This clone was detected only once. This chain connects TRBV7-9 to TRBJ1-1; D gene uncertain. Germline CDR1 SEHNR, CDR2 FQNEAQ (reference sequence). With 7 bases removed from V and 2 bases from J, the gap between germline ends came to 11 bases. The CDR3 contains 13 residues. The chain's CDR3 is CASTWRINTEAFF. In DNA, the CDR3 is TGTGCCAGCACCTGGCGGATCAACACTGAAGCTTTCTTT.

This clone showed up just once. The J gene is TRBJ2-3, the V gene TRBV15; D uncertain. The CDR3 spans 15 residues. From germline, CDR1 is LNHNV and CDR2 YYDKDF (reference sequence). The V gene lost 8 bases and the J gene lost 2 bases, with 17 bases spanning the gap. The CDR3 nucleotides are TGTGCCACCGGCGCCAGTAACGGATACACAGATACGCAGTATTTT. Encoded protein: CATGASNGYTDTQYF.

The CDR3 spells CASSPINSPLHF. The CDR3 DNA follows: TGTGCCAGCAGCCCAATCAATTCACCCCTCCACTTT. The chain is built from TRBV27 and TRBJ1-6; D unresolved. There are 12 residues in the CDR3. Germline V gene lookup returns CDR1 MNHEY and CDR2 SMNVEV (reference sequence). Deletions cut 6 bases from V and 7 bases from J, with 7 bases between.

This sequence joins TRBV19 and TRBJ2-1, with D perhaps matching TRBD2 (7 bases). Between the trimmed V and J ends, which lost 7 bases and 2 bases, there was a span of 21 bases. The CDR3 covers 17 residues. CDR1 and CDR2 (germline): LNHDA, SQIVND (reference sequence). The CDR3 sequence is CASTPEGGRVAYNEQFF. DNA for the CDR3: TGTGCCAGTACCCCCGAGGGGGGGCGGGTGGCCTACAATGAGCAGTTCTTC.

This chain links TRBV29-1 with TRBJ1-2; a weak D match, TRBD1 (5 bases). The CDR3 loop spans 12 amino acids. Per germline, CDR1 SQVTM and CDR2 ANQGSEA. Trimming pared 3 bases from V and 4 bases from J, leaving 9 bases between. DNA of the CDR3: TGCAGCGTTGAGAGACAGTTCTATGGCTACACCTTC. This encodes CSVERQFYGYTF.

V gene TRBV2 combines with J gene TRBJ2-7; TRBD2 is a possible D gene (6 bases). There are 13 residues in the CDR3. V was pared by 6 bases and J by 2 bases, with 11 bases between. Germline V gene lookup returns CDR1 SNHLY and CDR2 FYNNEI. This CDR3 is CASRGGRTYEQYF. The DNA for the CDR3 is TGTGCCAGCAGGGGGGGAAGGACCTACGAGCAGTACTTC.